This is a list of T cell receptor beta chains from one sample in a study of T cell repertoires in ileal Crohn's disease. The protocol was immunoSEQ multiplex PCR, while the TCRdb copy is restricted to in-frame clones and leaves out a portion. This table holds over 14,000 clones, 75% to 90% found once. The sequencing sample was made of ileal tissue. The source of these receptors is an adult with Crohn's disease. Each CDR3 is given with its conserved first and last residue. A D gene is named only where the DNA matches it firmly. Clone size is stated in some rows and not others, as once, few, many or a class when expanded.

v_call,j_call,clone_size,d_call,cdr3_aa,cdr3_nt
TRBV6-4,TRBJ2-2,-,TRBD1,CASKAGQGAGELFF,TGTGCCAGCAAGGCGGGACAGGGTGCCGGGGAGCTGTTTTTT
TRBV6-5,TRBJ2-7,-,TRBD1,CASSFTGTGNHEQYF,TGTGCCAGCAGTTTTACCGGGACAGGGAACCACGAGCAGTACTTC
TRBV27,TRBJ2-3,-,TRBD2,CASSRAPTSGTDTQYF,TGTGCCAGCAGTAGGGCCCCCACTAGCGGCACAGATACGCAGTATTTT
TRBV29-1,TRBJ2-2,few,TRBD2,CSVALAGPGELFF,TGCAGCGTTGCCCTAGCGGGACCCGGGGAGCTGTTTTTT
TRBV30,TRBJ1-2,-,-,CAWDRPNYGYTF,TGTGCCTGGGACAGACCTAACTATGGCTACACCTTC
TRBV11-2,TRBJ1-2,few,TRBD1,CASSLDQDRNYGYTF,TGTGCCAGCAGCTTAGATCAGGACAGGAACTATGGCTACACCTTC
TRBV7-8,TRBJ2-3,-,TRBD2,CASRGLAGSSTDTQYF,TGTGCCAGCCGGGGGCTAGCGGGTTCGAGCACAGATACGCAGTATTTT
TRBV6-1,TRBJ1-2,-,-,CASSEVPRESRYTF,TGTGCCAGCAGTGAAGTCCCAAGGGAGAGTAGATACACCTTC
TRBV6-4,TRBJ1-5,-,-,CASNPPKEKNDQPQHF,TGTGCCAGCAACCCCCCTAAGGAGAAGAACGATCAGCCCCAGCATTTT
TRBV28,TRBJ1-2,-,TRBD1,CATHRQGAGGYTF,TGTGCCACTCACCGACAGGGGGCGGGTGGCTACACCTTC
TRBV27,TRBJ2-7,-,-,CASSHSYEQYF,TGTGCCAGCAGCCATTCCTACGAGCAGTACTTC
TRBV10-3,TRBJ2-1,-,TRBD2,CAISGGLGGNEQFF,TGTGCCATCAGTGGGGGACTAGGGGGCAATGAGCAGTTCTTC
TRBV2,TRBJ2-7,-,TRBD1,CASSAAGTGIFYEQYF,TGTGCCAGCAGTGCCGCCGGGACAGGGATTTTTTACGAGCAGTACTTC
TRBV5-1,TRBJ1-1,few,TRBD1,CASSIGQGMNTEAFF,TGCGCCAGCAGCATTGGACAGGGGATGAACACTGAAGCTTTCTTT
TRBV10-3,TRBJ1-2,-,TRBD1,CAISETPGQGAYGYTF,TGTGCCATCAGTGAGACACCGGGACAGGGGGCGTATGGCTACACCTTC
TRBV27,TRBJ2-2,-,-,CASSLGGSSTGELFF,TGTGCCAGCAGTTTAGGAGGAAGCAGCACCGGGGAGCTGTTTTTT
TRBV5-1,TRBJ2-5,-,-,CASSSNQGLETQYF,TGCGCCAGCAGCTCGAACCAGGGGTTGGAGACCCAGTACTTC
TRBV10-1,TRBJ2-3,-,TRBD2,CASSSTGGATDTQYF,TGCGCCAGCAGTTCCACGGGAGGGGCAACAGATACGCAGTATTTT
TRBV5-1,TRBJ1-1,few,-,CASSLERHTEAFF,TGCGCCAGCAGCTTGGAGCGGCACACTGAAGCTTTCTTT
TRBV5-1,TRBJ2-2,-,-,CASSLVSGANTGELFF,TGCGCCAGCAGCTTGGTGTCCGGGGCGAACACCGGGGAGCTGTTTTTT
TRBV18,TRBJ1-1,few,TRBD1,CASSPLPLQGKNTEAFF,TGTGCCAGCTCACCACTCCCATTACAGGGGAAGAACACTGAAGCTTTCTTT
TRBV9,TRBJ2-1,-,TRBD1,CASSRDRGYNEQFF,TGTGCCAGCAGCCGGGACAGGGGCTACAATGAGCAGTTCTTC
TRBV7-2,TRBJ2-1,-,TRBD1,CASSLQGDRRQFF,TGTGCCAGCAGCTTGCAGGGGGATAGAAGGCAGTTCTTC
TRBV28,TRBJ1-1,-,-,CASSLQGGGPEAFF,TGTGCCAGCAGTTTACAGGGAGGGGGTCCTGAAGCTTTCTTT
TRBV11-1,TRBJ2-6,-,TRBD1,CASSLATGVTSGANVLTF,TGTGCCAGCAGCTTAGCCACAGGGGTCACCTCTGGGGCCAACGTCCTGACTTTC
TRBV25-1,TRBJ2-2,few,-,CASSGGITGELFF,TGTGCCAGCAGTGGAGGGATCACCGGGGAGCTGTTTTTT
TRBV5-1,TRBJ2-3,once,TRBD2,CASSLGEGMNTQYF,TGCGCCAGCAGCTTGGGGGAGGGGATGAATACGCAGTATTTT
TRBV19,TRBJ1-5,-,-,CASSPDRNQPQHF,TGTGCCAGTAGTCCCGACAGGAACCAGCCCCAGCATTTT
TRBV5-6,TRBJ2-2,-,-,CASSGGPLQQNTGELFF,TGTGCCAGCAGTGGGGGCCCGCTACAACAGAACACCGGGGAGCTGTTTTTT
TRBV6-6,TRBJ1-1,-,-,CASSYGSNTEAFF,TGTGCCAGCAGTTACGGTAGCAACACTGAAGCTTTCTTT
TRBV9,TRBJ1-6,-,TRBD1,CASAGTGYNSPLHF,TGTGCCAGCGCCGGGACAGGTTATAATTCACCCCTCCACTTT
TRBV7-2,TRBJ1-1,-,-,CASSLQRTNTEAFF,TGTGCCAGCAGCTTACAGCGGACGAACACTGAAGCTTTCTTT
TRBV6-4,TRBJ1-1,-,-,CASSARAGTEAFF,TGTGCCAGCAGTGCCCGCGCGGGGACTGAAGCTTTCTTT
TRBV5-6,TRBJ2-4,-,-,CASSLAGTNIQYF,TGTGCCAGCAGCTTGGCCGGGACTAACATTCAGTACTTC
TRBV5-8,TRBJ1-2,few,TRBD1,CASSVDRINYGYTF,TGTGCCAGCAGCGTGGACAGGATCAACTATGGCTACACCTTC
TRBV5-1,TRBJ2-2,-,-,CASSFWVSANTGELFF,TGCGCCAGCAGCTTCTGGGTTAGCGCGAACACCGGGGAGCTGTTTTTT
TRBV4-3,TRBJ1-4,-,-,CASSPYLTNEKLFF,TGCGCCAGCAGCCCGTACTTGACTAATGAAAAACTGTTTTTT
TRBV18,TRBJ1-1,large,-,CASSPRDYEAFF,TGTGCCAGCTCACCCAGGGACTATGAAGCTTTCTTT
TRBV9,TRBJ2-2,-,TRBD2,CASSGGGRANTGELFF,TGTGCCAGCAGCGGGGGGGGTAGAGCGAACACCGGGGAGCTGTTTTTT
TRBV30,TRBJ2-6,-,-,CAWSSPGGANVLTF,TGTGCCTGGAGTTCACCGGGGGGGGCCAACGTCCTGACTTTC
TRBV5-5,TRBJ2-7,-,TRBD1,CASSLRTGLYSYEQYF,TGTGCCAGCAGCTTGCGGACAGGGCTTTACTCCTACGAGCAGTACTTC
TRBV19,TRBJ2-3,large,TRBD2,CATNPGLGTDTQYF,TGTGCCACAAATCCGGGACTAGGGACAGATACGCAGTATTTT
TRBV29-1,TRBJ2-1,-,-,CSVELENYNEQFF,TGCAGCGTTGAATTGGAGAATTACAATGAGCAGTTCTTC
TRBV12-5,TRBJ2-3,-,-,CASGKEAADTQYF,TGTGCTAGTGGTAAAGAAGCGGCAGATACGCAGTATTTT
TRBV27,TRBJ2-7,-,-,CASLILGHRYF,TGTGCCAGCCTGATTCTGGGACACCGGTACTTC
TRBV6-7,TRBJ1-6,few,TRBD1,CASRLTGAAVYNSPLHF,TGTGCCAGCAGACTGACAGGGGCCGCCGTATATAATTCACCCCTCCACTTT
TRBV6-1,TRBJ1-6,-,-,CASRLDGSANSPLHF,TGTGCCAGCAGATTAGACGGGTCGGCTAATTCACCCCTCCACTTT
TRBV19,TRBJ2-7,-,TRBD1,CASSAPGQSYEQYF,TGTGCCAGTAGTGCCCCGGGACAGTCCTACGAGCAGTACTTC
TRBV15,TRBJ2-1,-,-,CATSRDTGESSYNEQFF,TGTGCCACCAGCAGAGATACGGGGGAGAGCTCCTACAATGAGCAGTTCTTC
TRBV6-1,TRBJ2-7,-,-,CASRMATYEQYF,TGTGCCAGCAGAATGGCCACCTACGAGCAGTACTTC
TRBV9,TRBJ2-2,-,TRBD1,CASSGGRGQGVGELFF,TGTGCCAGCAGCGGGGGGCGGGGACAGGGTGTCGGGGAGCTGTTTTTT
TRBV6-5,TRBJ2-2,-,TRBD2,CASRGLAGVTGELFF,TGTGCCAGCAGAGGGCTAGCGGGGGTCACCGGGGAGCTGTTTTTT
TRBV7-8,TRBJ2-3,few,TRBD2,CASSPRTSGSTDTQYF,TGTGCCAGCAGCCCGCGGACTAGCGGGTCCACAGATACGCAGTATTTT
TRBV5-4,TRBJ2-3,-,-,CASSLDPRLGGTDTQYF,TGTGCCAGCAGCTTGGATCCGAGGCTAGGAGGCACAGATACGCAGTATTTT
TRBV19,TRBJ2-3,-,TRBD1,CASSIQPGQGIDTQYF,TGTGCCAGTAGTATCCAGCCGGGACAGGGAATAGATACGCAGTATTTT